Listed here are 9 T cell receptor beta chains from one sample, sequenced in a study of blood T cell repertoires in COVID-19 (dated by TCRdb to 2018 to 2021). Libraries were built with the immunoSEQ multiplex PCR assay. TCRdb obtained this table from immuneACCESS and retained in-frame rearrangements with V and J assigned. These tables miss some clones; where compared with another copy, unresolved V genes account for less than half of the shortfall, and the remainder is unexplained. The sample table contains about 50,000 clones; only one count was recorded for 85% to 90% of them. Clones ranked in the top ten supply almost 6.5% of the sample. What was sequenced was peripheral blood. The receptors were sampled from a man in his 60s with acute or convalescent COVID-19.

V usage is TRBV7-8 and J usage is TRBJ2-1; D remains ambiguous. Trimming cost V 1 base and J 9 bases, with 13 bases left between them. The CDR3 totals 14 residues. Germline assignment: CDR1 SGHVS and CDR2 FQNEAQ. In nucleotides, the CDR3 is TGTGCCAGCAGCTTAGGTCCTATCCAATTTGAGCAGTTCTTC. Residues: CASSLGPIQFEQFF. Combining the CDR3 with reference TRBV7-8 and TRBJ2-1 gives the whole variable domain GAGVSQSPRYKVAKRGQDVALRCDPISGHVSLFWYQQALGQGPEFLTYFQNEAQLDKSGLPSDRFFAERPEGSVSTLKIQRTQQEDSAVYLCASSLGPIQFEQFFGPGTRLTVL.

The chain couples TRBV7-9 to TRBJ2-3; 14 nucleotides match TRBD2. Germline-derived CDR1 and CDR2 are SEHNR and FQNEAQ (reference sequence). The trim removed 5 bases at V and 10 bases at J, leaving 8 bases unmatched. This CDR3 has 15 amino acids. Here the CDR3 DNA reads TGTGCCAGCAGCCTTGGGACTAGCGGGAGTGCGGCGCAGTATTTT. Encoded protein: CASSLGTSGSAAQYF.

This clone was seen more than once but under ten times. The CDR3 region is CASSLGPALSHSPLHF. The CDR3 DNA reads as TGTGCCAGCAGCTTAGGGCCGGCTCTCAGCCATTCACCCCTCCACTTT. The chain employs TRBV7-3 and TRBJ1-6; no clear D gene. From germline, CDR1 is SGHTA and CDR2 FQGTGA. Trimming cost V 2 bases and J 8 bases, with 16 bases left between them. The CDR3 extends over 16 amino acids.

The chain couples TRBV28 to TRBJ2-1; 11 nucleotides agree with TRBD2. CDR3 length: 17 residues. Germline trimming cut 6 bases from V and 0 bases from J; bases unmatched to any gene: 7. CDR1 is MDHEN and CDR2 is SYDVKM in the germline V gene. In DNA, the CDR3 is TGTGCCAGCAGCCCTGGGGGACTAGCGGCCTCCTACAATGAGCAGTTCTTC. Its protein is CASSPGGLAASYNEQFF.

The chain employs TRBV11-1 and TRBJ2-7, with 10 positions matching TRBD1. The CDR3 totals 14 residues. V lost 1 base and J lost 6; bases outside the gene matches: 3. The germline V gene has CDR1 SGHAT and CDR2 FQDESV (reference sequence). CDR3 sequence reads: CASSLGDRGGEQYF. In DNA, the CDR3 is TGTGCCAGCAGCTTAGGGGACAGGGGTGGCGAGCAGTACTTC.

The J gene is TRBJ2-7, the V gene TRBV18, with 7 bases lining up with TRBD2. This CDR3 contains 14 residues. Germline CDR1 KGHSH, CDR2 LQKENI. With V trimmed by 4 bases and J by 5 bases, 8 bases remained unmatched. CDR3 region: CASSQAGVRHEQYF. In nucleotides, the CDR3 is TGTGCCAGCTCACAGGCGGGGGTTAGGCACGAGCAGTACTTC.

This chain uses TRBV3-1 (or the pseudogene TRBV3-2) with TRBJ1-5; D possibly corresponds to TRBD1 (6 bases). CDR1 and CDR2 (germline): LGHDT, YNNKEL (reference sequence). Trimming stripped 2 bases from V and 4 bases from J, with 15 bases between. The CDR3 has 16 amino acids. CDR3 DNA: TGTGCCAGCAGCCAACGGGCCCCAGGGGTGAATCAGCCCCAGCATTTT. Protein: CASSQRAPGVNQPQHF.

The V gene is TRBV18, the J gene TRBJ1-4, with D maybe TRBD1 (6 bases). The CDR3 contains 13 residues. V was cut by 4 bases and J by 6 bases, with 9 bases left in between. Germline loops: CDR1 KGHSH, CDR2 LQKENI. CDR3 residues: CASSRDIHEKLFF. The DNA for the CDR3 is TGTGCCAGCTCACGGGACATCCATGAAAAACTGTTTTTT.

The chain combines TRBV6-5 with TRBJ2-3; 8 bases fit TRBD2. Germline V lookup: CDR1 MNHEY, CDR2 SVGAGI. CDR3 size: 14 residues. Unmatched junction bases numbered 9, after V lost 6 bases and J lost 7 bases. The chain's CDR3 is CASRSGLGVNTQYF. CDR3 bases: TGTGCCAGCAGATCGGGACTAGGAGTAAATACGCAGTATTTT.